The 13 T cell receptor beta chains presented below share a single source sample, sequenced in a study of CD8 T cells in Susac syndrome. Random hexamers served to reverse transcribe roughly 0.45 to 1 ug RNA. TCRdb redid the calling of the immunoSEQ multiplex PCR reads with MiXCR, one entry per CDR3 protein. This sample yields around 71,000 distinct CDR3 sequences, of which around 96% are seen a single time; 0.11% belongs to the top ten. The source material was CD4+ T cells from PBMCs. These receptors were obtained from a human donor with multiple sclerosis.

The chain is built from TRBV3-1 and TRBJ1-5; D remains unclear. The CDR3 runs to 15 residues. Trimming pared 0 bases from V and 3 bases from J, leaving 9 bases between. Per the germline V gene, CDR1 is LGHDT and CDR2 is YNNKEL (reference sequence). Here the CDR3 reads CASSQDAGNNQPQHF. DNA for the CDR3: TGTGCCAGCAGCCAAGATGCGGGGAACAATCAGCCCCAGCATTTT.

V usage is TRBV20-1 and J usage is TRBJ2-5; TRBD2 agrees at 8 bases. The CDR3 contains 18 residues. The V gene's germline CDR1 is DFQATT and CDR2 SNEGSKA (reference sequence). V shed 6 bases, J shed 1 base, and the junction held 19 bases outside the gene matches. The CDR3 is CSARSPLTAGDLQETQYF. CDR3 bases: TGCAGTGCCCGATCACCACTCACAGCGGGGGATCTCCAAGAGACCCAGTACTTC.

The chain combines TRBV15 with TRBJ1-2; TRBD1 aligns across 9 bases. V shed 3 bases, J shed 8 bases, and the junction held 10 bases outside the gene matches. The CDR3 extends over 15 amino acids. The germline V gene encodes CDR1 LNHNV and CDR2 YYDKDF (reference sequence). The CDR3 loop is CATSRGSDRGGGYTF. CDR3 nucleotides: TGTGCCACCAGCAGGGGCTCGGACAGGGGAGGCGGCTACACCTTC.

The gene calls are TRBV29-1 and TRBJ1-1; D gene unclear. The CDR3 is 13 residues long. The germline gives CDR1 SQVTM, CDR2 ANQGSEA. Trimming removed 6 bases from V and 5 bases from J, with 16 bases in between. This CDR3 is CSVVPIPGTEAFF. Written as DNA, the CDR3 is TGCAGCGTCGTCCCGATCCCGGGGACTGAAGCTTTCTTT.

V usage is TRBV29-1 and J usage is TRBJ1-1; tentative D call: TRBD1 (5 bases). Germline V gene data show CDR1 as SQVTM and CDR2 as ANQGSEA. The ends were cut back, 6 bases at V and 0 bases at J, with 11 bases in the middle. CDR3 length: 13 residues. CDR3 amino acids: CSVAGLMNTEAFF. The CDR3 bases are TGCAGCGTCGCGGGGCTTATGAACACTGAAGCTTTCTTT.

The chain joins TRBV10-3 to TRBJ2-7; D ambiguous. V was shortened by 10 bases and J by 3 bases, with 10 bases between the two germline ends. In germline, CDR1 is ENHRY, CDR2 SYGVKD. The CDR3 has 11 amino acids. The CDR3 DNA is TGTGCCACGGGTGGCCACTACGAGCAGTACTTC. Translating it yields CATGGHYEQYF.

The rearrangement links TRBV7-2 to TRBJ1-3, with D unclear. V was clipped by 0 bases and J by 1 base, with 7 bases between them. The CDR3 has 15 residues. Germline lookup yields CDR1 SGHTA and CDR2 FQGNSA. The CDR3 protein is CASSLAETSGNTIYF. CDR3 nucleotides: TGTGCCAGCAGCTTAGCGGAGACTTCTGGAAACACCATATATTTT.

V is TRBV12-3 or TRBV12-4 and J is TRBJ1-6; D unclear. V lost 2 bases and J lost 9, with 11 bases in between. The CDR3 length is 14 residues. The DNA of the CDR3 is TGTGCCAGCAGTTTAAAGGGTATTGCTTCACCCCTCCACTTT. Protein sequence: CASSLKGIASPLHF.

The CDR3 DNA reads as TGCAGTGCCCAGGGGGCGGATAATGAGCAGTTCTTC. It encodes CSAQGADNEQFF. The chain recombines TRBV20-1 with TRBJ2-1; 8 bases match TRBD1. In germline, CDR1 is DFQATT, CDR2 SNEGSKA (reference sequence). The CDR3 is 12 residues long. The ends lost 6 bases at V and 7 bases at J; junction bases unmatched: 5.

The chain carries TRBV20-1 and TRBJ1-2; D not certain. Trimming pared 4 bases from V and 8 bases from J, leaving 14 bases between. CDR1 and CDR2 (germline): DFQATT, SNEGSKA (reference sequence). The CDR3 is 12 residues long. The CDR3: CSATRRRGGYTF. In DNA, the CDR3 is TGCAGTGCTACCCGGAGGAGAGGGGGCTACACCTTC.

The CDR3 nucleotides are TGCGCCAGCAGCCGGATCCGGGCGCTGAGCTCCTACAATGAGCAGTTCTTC. Translation gives CASSRIRALSSYNEQFF. The gene calls are TRBV4-3 and TRBJ2-1; no clear D. Trimming pared 4 bases from V and 0 bases from J, leaving 16 bases between. Germline V gene data show CDR1 as LGHNA and CDR2 as YSLEER. The CDR3 spans 17 residues.

The rearrangement links TRBV5-1 to TRBJ1-6; maybe TRBD1 (6 bases). CDR1 is SGHRS, CDR2 YFSETQ, per germline. This CDR3 has 13 residues. Trimming left V 4 bases short and J 10 bases short, with 12 bases between. Written as DNA, the CDR3 is TGCGCCAGCAGCCAAGGGGGGGAATCACCCCTCCACTTT. Translating it yields CASSQGGESPLHF.

The chain has TRBV20-1 and TRBJ1-1, with 8 bases aligning to TRBD1. J lost 1 base, V lost 1 base, and 11 bases had no gene match. CDR1 is DFQATT and CDR2 is SNEGSKA in the germline V gene (reference sequence). This CDR3 contains 17 residues. The CDR3 DNA reads as TGCAGTGCTAGAGTCAGCAACCGAGGACAGGGGAACACTGAAGCTTTCTTT. Translating gives CSARVSNRGQGNTEAFF.